This T cell receptor beta chain comes out of a study of shared clonotypes between healthy human individuals. V lost 2 bases, J lost 1 base, and 7 bases lay in between. The V gene's germline CDR1 is SGHNT and CDR2 YYREEE (reference sequence). This CDR3 region has 14 residues. Repertoires were generated with immunoSEQ multiplex PCR, while TCRdb's copy carries only in-frame clones and drops some. The repertoire holds millions of clones, with about 95% as singletons. Cells designated naive CD8 were CD45RO-negative and were positively selected for CCR7, with terminally differentiated effector memory CD45RA+ cells excluded.

This clonotype originated in a man between 18 and 29 years old in good health. The V and J genes are TRBV5-4 and TRBJ1-5; no clear D. Sequencing was performed on naive CD8+ T cells sorted from blood. The CDR3 reads CASSFTDSNQPQHF. The CDR3 DNA reads TGTGCCAGCAGCTTTACTGACAGCAATCAGCCCCAGCATTTT. Combining the CDR3 with reference TRBV5-4 and TRBJ1-5 gives the whole variable domain ETGVTQSPTHLIKTRGQQVTLRCSSQSGHNTVSWYQQALGQGPQFIFQYYREEENGRGNFPPRFSGLQFPNYSSELNVNALELDDSALYLCASSFTDSNQPQHFGDGTRLSIL.